This TCR beta chain was identified in a study of cytomegalovirus exposure and HLA in healthy donors. This CDR3 region has 15 residues. CDR1 SEHNR and CDR2 FQNEAQ come from the germline V gene (reference sequence). The PCR was carried out with 60 Vbeta primers and 13 Jbeta primers. The data were produced by immunoSEQ multiplex PCR, yet TCRdb's version contains in-frame clones alone and is incomplete. Among tens of thousands of clones listed, 78% were seen once. As concerns this clone: Its ends do not fully match the called genes, so a read error is possible.

Sequencing used PBMCs. The clonotype was recovered from a male donor in good health and CMV-seropositive. The chain employs TRBV7-9 and TRBJ2-5, with 7 bases fitting TRBD2. The CDR3 region is CSSSFFGGNQETQYF. The CDR3 region has the DNA TGTTCCAGCAGCTTCTTCGGGGGGAACCAAGAGACCCAGTACTTC.